What follows are 4 T cell receptor beta chains derived from one specimen sequenced in a study of T cells in tuberculosis. The time point here: new active TB diagnosis, blood taken before or within 7 days of starting treatment. Method: immunoSEQ multiplex PCR; TCRdb's copy keeps in-frame clones and lacks some. The sample has 20,000 to 25,000 clones, roughly 84% seen once. Source: PBMCs, taken at tuberculosis diagnosis. The receptors were gathered from an adult with tuberculosis.

This chain joins TRBV5-1 and TRBJ2-1; 10 bases match TRBD2. CDR3 size: 15 residues. With 0 bases clipped from V and 4 bases from J, the junction kept 1 base outside the gene matches. Per the germline V gene, CDR1 is SGHRS and CDR2 is YFSETQ. Here the CDR3 reads CASSLELAGYNEQFF. CDR3 sequence (DNA): TGCGCCAGCAGCTTGGAACTAGCGGGGTACAATGAGCAGTTCTTC.

This clone was found once. This sequence joins TRBV2 and TRBJ2-4; D perhaps matches TRBD1 (5 bases). Germline values: CDR1 SNHLY, CDR2 FYNNEI. This CDR3 is built from 14 residues. The V end was cut by 7 bases, the J end by 10 bases, with 20 bases between. CDR3 protein: CASISTADLGIQYF. For the CDR3, the DNA is TGTGCCAGCATATCGACAGCCGACCTAGGGATTCAGTACTTC.

The chain has TRBV30 and TRBJ1-1; 12 nucleotides align to TRBD1. Germline CDR1 reads GTSNPN; CDR2 reads SVGIG (reference sequence). The CDR3 is 18 residues long. The V segment lost 4 bases and the J segment 6 bases; nucleotides outside the gene matches: 18. The CDR3 bases are TGTGCCTGGAAACCCCGGCGGGGACAGGGGGCGCCGGGCGCTGAAGCTTTCTTT. This sequence encodes CAWKPRRGQGAPGAEAFF.

This clone was detected a few times. The rearrangement links TRBV12-2 to TRBJ2-7; no DNA check was done on the table's D call, TRBD2. TRBV12-2 is given as a pseudogene. This CDR3 contains 14 residues. The CDR3 coding sequence is TGTGCAACCTCGGGACTAGCGGGAGATTACGAGCAGTACTTC. It encodes CATSGLAGDYEQYF.